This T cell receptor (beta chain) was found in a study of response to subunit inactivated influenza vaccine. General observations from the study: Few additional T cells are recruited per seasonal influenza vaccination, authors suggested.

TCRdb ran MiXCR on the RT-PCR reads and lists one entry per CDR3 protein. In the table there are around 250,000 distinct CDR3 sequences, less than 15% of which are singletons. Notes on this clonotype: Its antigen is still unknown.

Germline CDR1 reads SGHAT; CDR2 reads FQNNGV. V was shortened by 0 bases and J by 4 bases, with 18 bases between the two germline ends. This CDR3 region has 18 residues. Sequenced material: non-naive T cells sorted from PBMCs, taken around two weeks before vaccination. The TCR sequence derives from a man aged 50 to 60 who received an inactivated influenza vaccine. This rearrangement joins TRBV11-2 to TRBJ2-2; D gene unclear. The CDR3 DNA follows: TGTGCCAGCAGCTTAGATCCCCCCTTAGGGATCGGCACCGGGGAGCTGTTTTTT. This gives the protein CASSLDPPLGIGTGELFF.